What follows is one T cell receptor (beta chain) and its context. Its antigen is not identified. The CDR3 covers 16 residues. V was clipped by 0 bases and J by 5 bases; unmatched bases: 8. The germline CDR1 and CDR2 sequences are LGHNA and YSLEER. These data originate in a study of cytomegalovirus exposure and HLA in healthy donors. Study results and limitations: Near-uniform donor sequencing depth was presumed by presence/absence analyses.

PCR involved 60 Vbeta and 13 Jbeta primers. TCRdb's table, derived via immunoSEQ multiplex PCR, lists solely in-frame clones and lacks some. The table shows approximately 160,000 clones, with more than 75% occurring only once. This receptor was obtained from a girl aged 10 to 17 in good health and CMV-seropositive. The chain couples TRBV4-3 to TRBJ2-5, with 8 nucleotides matching TRBD2. The specimen was PBMCs. CDR3 loop: CASSQDSGLGLETQYF. CDR3 coding DNA: TGCGCCAGCAGCCAAGATTCGGGACTAGGACTGGAGACCCAGTACTTC.